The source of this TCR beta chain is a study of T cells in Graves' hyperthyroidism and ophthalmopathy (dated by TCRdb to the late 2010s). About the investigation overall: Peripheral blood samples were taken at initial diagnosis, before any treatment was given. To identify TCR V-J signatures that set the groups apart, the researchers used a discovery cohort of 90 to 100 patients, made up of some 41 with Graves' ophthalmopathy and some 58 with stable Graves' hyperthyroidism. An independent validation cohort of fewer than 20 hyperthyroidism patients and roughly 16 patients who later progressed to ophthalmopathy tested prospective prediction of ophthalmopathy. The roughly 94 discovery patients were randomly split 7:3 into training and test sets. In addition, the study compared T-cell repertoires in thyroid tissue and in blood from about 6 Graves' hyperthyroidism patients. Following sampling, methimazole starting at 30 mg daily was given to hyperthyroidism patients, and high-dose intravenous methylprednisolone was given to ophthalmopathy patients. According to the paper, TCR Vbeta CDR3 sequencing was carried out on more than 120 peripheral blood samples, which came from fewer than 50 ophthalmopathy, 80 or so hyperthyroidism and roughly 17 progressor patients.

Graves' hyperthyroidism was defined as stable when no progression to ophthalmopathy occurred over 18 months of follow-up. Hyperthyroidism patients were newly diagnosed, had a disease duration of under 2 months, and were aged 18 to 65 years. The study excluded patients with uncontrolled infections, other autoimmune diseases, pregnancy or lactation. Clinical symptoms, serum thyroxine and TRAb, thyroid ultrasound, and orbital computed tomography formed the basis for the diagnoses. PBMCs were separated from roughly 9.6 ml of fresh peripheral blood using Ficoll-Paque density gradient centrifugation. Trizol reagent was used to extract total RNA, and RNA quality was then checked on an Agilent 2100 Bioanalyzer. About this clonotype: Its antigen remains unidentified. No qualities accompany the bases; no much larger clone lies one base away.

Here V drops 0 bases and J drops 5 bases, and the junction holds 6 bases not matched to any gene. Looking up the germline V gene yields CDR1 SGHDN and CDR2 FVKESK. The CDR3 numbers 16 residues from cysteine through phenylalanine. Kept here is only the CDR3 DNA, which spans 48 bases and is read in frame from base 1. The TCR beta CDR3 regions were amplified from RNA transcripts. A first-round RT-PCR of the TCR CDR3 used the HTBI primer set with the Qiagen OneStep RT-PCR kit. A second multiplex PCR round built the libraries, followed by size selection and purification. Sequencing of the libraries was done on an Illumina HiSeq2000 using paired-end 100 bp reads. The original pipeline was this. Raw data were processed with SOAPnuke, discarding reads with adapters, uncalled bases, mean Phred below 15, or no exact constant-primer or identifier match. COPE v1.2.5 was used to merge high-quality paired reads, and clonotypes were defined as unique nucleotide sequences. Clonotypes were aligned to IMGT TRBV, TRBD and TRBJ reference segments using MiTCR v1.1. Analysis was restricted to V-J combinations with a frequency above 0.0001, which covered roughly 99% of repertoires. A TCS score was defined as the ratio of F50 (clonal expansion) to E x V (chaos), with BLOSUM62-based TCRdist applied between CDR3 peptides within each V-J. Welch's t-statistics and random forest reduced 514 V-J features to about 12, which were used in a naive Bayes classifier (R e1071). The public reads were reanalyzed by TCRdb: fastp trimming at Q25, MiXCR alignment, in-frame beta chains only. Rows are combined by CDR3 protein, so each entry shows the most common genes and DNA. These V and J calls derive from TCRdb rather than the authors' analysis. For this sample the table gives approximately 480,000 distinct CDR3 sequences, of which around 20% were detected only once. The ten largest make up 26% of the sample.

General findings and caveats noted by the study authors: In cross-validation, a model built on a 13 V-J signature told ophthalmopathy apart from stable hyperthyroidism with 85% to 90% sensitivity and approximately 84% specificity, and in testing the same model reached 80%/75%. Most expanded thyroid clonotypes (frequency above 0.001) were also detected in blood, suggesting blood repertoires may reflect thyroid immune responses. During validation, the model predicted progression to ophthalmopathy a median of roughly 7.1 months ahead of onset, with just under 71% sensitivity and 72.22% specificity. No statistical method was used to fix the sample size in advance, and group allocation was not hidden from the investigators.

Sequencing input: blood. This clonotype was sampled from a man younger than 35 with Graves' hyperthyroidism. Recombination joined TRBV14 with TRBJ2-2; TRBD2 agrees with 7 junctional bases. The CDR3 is CASSQDHGLGTGELFF. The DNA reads TGTGCCAGCAGCCAAGATCATGGACTAGGGACCGGGGAGCTGTTTTTT.